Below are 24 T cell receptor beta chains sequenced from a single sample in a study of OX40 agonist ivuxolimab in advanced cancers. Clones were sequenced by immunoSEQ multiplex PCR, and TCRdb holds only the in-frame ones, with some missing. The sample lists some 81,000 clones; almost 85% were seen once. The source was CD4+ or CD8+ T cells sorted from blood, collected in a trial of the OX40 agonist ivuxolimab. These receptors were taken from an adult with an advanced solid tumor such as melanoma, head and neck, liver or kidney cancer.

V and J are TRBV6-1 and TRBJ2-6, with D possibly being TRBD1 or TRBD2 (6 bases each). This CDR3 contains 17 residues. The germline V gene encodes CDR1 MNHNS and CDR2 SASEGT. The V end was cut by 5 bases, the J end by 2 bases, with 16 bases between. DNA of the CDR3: TGTGCCAGCAGTAAAGGGGGGCGAGTAACTGGGGCCAACGTCCTGACTTTC. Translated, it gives CASSKGGRVTGANVLTF.

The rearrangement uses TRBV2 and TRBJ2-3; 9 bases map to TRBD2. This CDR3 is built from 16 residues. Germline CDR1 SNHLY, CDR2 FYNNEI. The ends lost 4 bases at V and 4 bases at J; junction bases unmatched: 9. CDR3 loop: CASSAALAGAADTQYF. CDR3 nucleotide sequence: TGTGCCAGCAGTGCAGCTTTAGCGGGGGCCGCAGATACGCAGTATTTT.

The CDR3 spells CASSQQGALTDTQYF. CDR3 coding DNA: TGTGCCAGCAGCCAACAGGGGGCTTTAACAGATACGCAGTATTTT. The chain carries TRBV7-2 and TRBJ2-3, with 9 bases matching TRBD1. Trimming removed 5 bases from V and 3 bases from J; junction bases left unmatched: 6. The germline gives CDR1 SGHTA, CDR2 FQGNSA. The CDR3 consists of 15 residues.

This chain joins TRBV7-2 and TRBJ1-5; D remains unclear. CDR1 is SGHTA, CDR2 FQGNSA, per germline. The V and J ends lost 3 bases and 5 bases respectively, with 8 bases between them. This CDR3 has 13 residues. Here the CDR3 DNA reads TGTGCCAGCAGCTTGGGTCACGATCAGCCCCAGCATTTT. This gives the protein CASSLGHDQPQHF. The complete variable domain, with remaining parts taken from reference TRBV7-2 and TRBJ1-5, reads GAGVSQSPSNKVTEKGKDVELRCDPISGHTALYWYRQSLGQGLEFLIYFQGNSAPDKSGLPSDRFSAERTGGSVSTLTIQRTQQEDSAVYLCASSLGHDQPQHFGDGTRLSIL.

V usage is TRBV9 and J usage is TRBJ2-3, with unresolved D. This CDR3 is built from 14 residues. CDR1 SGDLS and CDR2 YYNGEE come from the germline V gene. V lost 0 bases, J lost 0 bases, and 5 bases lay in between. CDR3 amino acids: CASSVGVSTDTQYF. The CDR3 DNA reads TGTGCCAGCAGCGTAGGCGTTAGCACAGATACGCAGTATTTT. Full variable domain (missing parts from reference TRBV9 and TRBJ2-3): DSGVTQTPKHLITATGQRVTLRCSPRSGDLSVYWYQQSLDQGLQFLIQYYNGEERAKGNILERFSAQQFPDLHSELNLSSLELGDSALYFCASSVGVSTDTQYFGPGTRLTVL.

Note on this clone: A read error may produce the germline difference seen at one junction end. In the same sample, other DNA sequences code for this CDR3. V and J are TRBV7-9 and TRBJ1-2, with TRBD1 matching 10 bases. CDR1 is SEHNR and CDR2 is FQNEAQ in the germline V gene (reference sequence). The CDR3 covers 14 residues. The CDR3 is CASSPWTGGYGYTF. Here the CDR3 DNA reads TGCGCCAGCAGCCCCTGGACAGGGGGTTATGGCTACACCTTC.

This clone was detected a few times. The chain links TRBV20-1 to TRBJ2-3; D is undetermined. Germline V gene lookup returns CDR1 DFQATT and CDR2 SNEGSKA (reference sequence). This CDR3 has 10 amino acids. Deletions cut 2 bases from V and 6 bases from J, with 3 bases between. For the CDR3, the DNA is TGCAGTGCTAGAATGGATACGCAGTATTTT. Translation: CSARMDTQYF.

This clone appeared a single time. Written as DNA, the CDR3 is TGCGCCAGCAGCTTGGCGGCAGTGCATAATGAAAAACTGTTTTTT. Residues: CASSLAAVHNEKLFF. The genes are TRBV5-1 and TRBJ1-4; D gene unclear. This CDR3 is 15 amino acids long. V was shortened by 0 bases and J by 4 bases, with 10 bases between the two germline ends. Germline V CDR1 and CDR2: SGHRS, YFSETQ.

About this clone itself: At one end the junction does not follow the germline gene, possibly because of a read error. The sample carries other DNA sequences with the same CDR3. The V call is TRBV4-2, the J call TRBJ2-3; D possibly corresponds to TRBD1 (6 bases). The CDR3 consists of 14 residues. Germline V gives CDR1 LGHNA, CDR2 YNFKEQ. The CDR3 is CASSQELWTDTQYF. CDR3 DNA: TGTGCCAGCAGCCAAGAATTGTGGACAGATACGCAATATTTT.

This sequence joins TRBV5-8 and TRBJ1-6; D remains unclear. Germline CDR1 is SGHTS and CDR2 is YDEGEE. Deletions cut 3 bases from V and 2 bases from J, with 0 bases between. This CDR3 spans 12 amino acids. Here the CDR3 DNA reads TGTGCCAGCAGCTCCTATAATTCACCCCTCCACTTT. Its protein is CASSSYNSPLHF.

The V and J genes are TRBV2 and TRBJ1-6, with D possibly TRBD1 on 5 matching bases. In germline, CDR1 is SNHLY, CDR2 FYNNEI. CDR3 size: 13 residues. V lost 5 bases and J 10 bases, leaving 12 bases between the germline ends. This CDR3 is CASSPEGRSPLHF. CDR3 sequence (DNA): TGTGCCAGCAGTCCCGAGGGGCGATCACCCCTCCACTTT.

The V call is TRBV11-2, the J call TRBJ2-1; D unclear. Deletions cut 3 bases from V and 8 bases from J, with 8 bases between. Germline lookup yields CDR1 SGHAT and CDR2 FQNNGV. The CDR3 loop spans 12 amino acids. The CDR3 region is CASSFPLHEQFF. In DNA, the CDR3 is TGTGCCAGCAGCTTTCCCCTCCATGAGCAGTTCTTC.

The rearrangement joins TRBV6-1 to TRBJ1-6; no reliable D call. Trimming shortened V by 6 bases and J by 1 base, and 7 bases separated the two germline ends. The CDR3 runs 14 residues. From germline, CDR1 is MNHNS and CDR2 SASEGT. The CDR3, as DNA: TGTGCCAGCAGCTTGGAATCCTATAATTCACCCCTCCACTTT. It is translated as CASSLESYNSPLHF.

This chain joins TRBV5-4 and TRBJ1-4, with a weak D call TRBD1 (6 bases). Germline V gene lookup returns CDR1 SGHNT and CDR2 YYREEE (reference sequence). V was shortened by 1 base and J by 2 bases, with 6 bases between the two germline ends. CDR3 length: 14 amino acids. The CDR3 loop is CASSLRGTNEKLFF. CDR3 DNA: TGTGCCAGCAGCTTGAGGGGGACTAATGAAAAACTGTTTTTT.

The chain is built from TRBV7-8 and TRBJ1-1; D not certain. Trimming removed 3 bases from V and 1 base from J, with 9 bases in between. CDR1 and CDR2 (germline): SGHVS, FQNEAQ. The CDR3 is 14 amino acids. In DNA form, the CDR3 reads TGTGCCAGCAGCTTGGGTTCAGCGAACACTGAAGCTTTCTTT. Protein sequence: CASSLGSANTEAFF.

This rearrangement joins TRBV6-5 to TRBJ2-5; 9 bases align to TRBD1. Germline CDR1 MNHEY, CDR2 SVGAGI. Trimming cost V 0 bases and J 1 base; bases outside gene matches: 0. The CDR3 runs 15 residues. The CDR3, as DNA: TGTGCCAGCAGTTACTCGGACAGGGGCCAAGAGACCCAGTACTTC. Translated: CASSYSDRGQETQYF.

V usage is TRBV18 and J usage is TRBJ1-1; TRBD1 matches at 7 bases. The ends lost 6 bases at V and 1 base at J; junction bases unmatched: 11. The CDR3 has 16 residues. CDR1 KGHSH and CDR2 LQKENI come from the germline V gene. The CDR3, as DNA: TGTGCCAGCTCCCCCTTTGAGGGACAGTCGAACACTGAAGCTTTCTTT. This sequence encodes CASSPFEGQSNTEAFF.

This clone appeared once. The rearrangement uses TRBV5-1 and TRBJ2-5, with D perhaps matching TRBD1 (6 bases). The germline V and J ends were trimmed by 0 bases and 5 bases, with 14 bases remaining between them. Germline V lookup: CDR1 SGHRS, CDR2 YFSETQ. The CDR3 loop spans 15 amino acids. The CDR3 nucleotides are TGCGCCAGCAGCTTGGCCGGGACAAGAGGGGAGACCCAGTACTTC. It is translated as CASSLAGTRGETQYF. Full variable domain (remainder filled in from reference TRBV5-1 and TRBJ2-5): KAGVTQTPRYLIKTRGQQVTLSCSPISGHRSVSWYQQTPGQGLQFLFEYFSETQRNKGNFPGRFSGRQFSNSRSEMNVSTLELGDSALYLCASSLAGTRGETQYFGPGTRLLVL.

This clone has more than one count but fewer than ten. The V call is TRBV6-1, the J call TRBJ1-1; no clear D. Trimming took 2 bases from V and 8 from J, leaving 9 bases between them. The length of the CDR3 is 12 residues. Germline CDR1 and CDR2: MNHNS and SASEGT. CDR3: CASSENGGEAFF. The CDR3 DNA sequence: TGTGCCAGCAGTGAAAATGGTGGCGAAGCTTTCTTT.

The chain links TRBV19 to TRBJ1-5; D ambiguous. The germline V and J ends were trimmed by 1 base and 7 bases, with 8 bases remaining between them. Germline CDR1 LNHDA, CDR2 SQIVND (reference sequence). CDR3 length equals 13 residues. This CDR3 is CASSIAGAQPQHF. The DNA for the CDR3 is TGTGCCAGTAGTATAGCGGGAGCGCAGCCCCAGCATTTT.

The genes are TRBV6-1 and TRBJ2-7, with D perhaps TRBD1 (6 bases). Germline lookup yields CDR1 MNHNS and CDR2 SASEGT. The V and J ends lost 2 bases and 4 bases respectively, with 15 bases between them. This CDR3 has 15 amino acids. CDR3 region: CASSELSGASYEQYF. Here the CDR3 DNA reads TGTGCCAGCAGTGAATTGTCAGGGGCTTCGTACGAGCAGTACTTC.

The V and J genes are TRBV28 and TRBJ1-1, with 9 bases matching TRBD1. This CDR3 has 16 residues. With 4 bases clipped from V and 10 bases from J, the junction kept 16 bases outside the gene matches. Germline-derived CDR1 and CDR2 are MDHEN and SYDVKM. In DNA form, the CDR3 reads TGTGCCAGCAGTTCCGGTTGGACAGGGGATATTCCGAGAGCTTTCTTT. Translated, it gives CASSSGWTGDIPRAFF.

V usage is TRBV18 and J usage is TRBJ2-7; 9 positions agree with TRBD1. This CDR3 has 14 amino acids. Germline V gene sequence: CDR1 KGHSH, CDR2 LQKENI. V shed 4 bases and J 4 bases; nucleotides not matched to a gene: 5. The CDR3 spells CASSQRQGEYEQYF. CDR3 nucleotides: TGTGCCAGCTCACAAAGACAGGGGGAATACGAGCAGTACTTC.

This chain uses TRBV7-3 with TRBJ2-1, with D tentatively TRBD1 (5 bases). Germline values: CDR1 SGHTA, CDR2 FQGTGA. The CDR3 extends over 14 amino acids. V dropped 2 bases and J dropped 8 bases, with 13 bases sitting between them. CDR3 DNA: TGTGCCAGCAGCTTACAGGGCTCTAGTTATGAGCAGTTCTTC. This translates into CASSLQGSSYEQFF.